These 18 T cell receptor beta chains share one sample of origin, sequenced in a study of tumor and adjacent non-tumor tissue in lung cancer. TCRbeta libraries were built with three rounds of nested PCR, modified from ARM-PCR. TCRdb reprocessed the multiplex PCR reads via MiXCR and lists one record per CDR3 protein. The table shows more than 90,000 distinct CDR3 sequences, with roughly 66% occurring only once. The template was RNA from unsorted bulk tissue. Sample: lung tumor tissue. The source is a man in his sixties with non-small cell lung cancer.

Note on this clonotype: One end of the junction varies from germline; a read error may be responsible. V and J are TRBV4-2 and TRBJ2-4; TRBD2 is a possible D gene (6 bases). This CDR3 contains 19 residues. From germline, CDR1 is LGHNA and CDR2 YNFKEQ. Written as DNA, the CDR3 is TGTGCCAGCAGCCAAGCGCAGGTTAGCGGATCGTTAACCAAAAACATTCAGCACTTC. This sequence encodes CASSQAQVSGSLTKNIQHF.

Worth noting for this clonotype: This could be a read error, since a much larger clone is one nucleotide away. The V call is TRBV4-1, the J call TRBJ2-1; 8 nucleotides agree with TRBD2. The CDR3 totals 18 residues. The V and J ends lost 1 base and 0 bases, in that order; junction bases with no gene match: 8. Germline loops: CDR1 MGHRA, CDR2 YSYEKL. The CDR3 loop is CASSQGSGGGSSYNEQFF. CDR3 DNA sequence: TGCGCCAGCAGCCAAGGCTCCGGGGGGGGCAGCTCCTACAATGAGCAGTTCTTC.

A remark on this clonotype: One junction end disagrees with the germline gene, perhaps due to a read error. The chain has TRBV20-1 and TRBJ2-5; possible D gene TRBD2, 6 bases. The CDR3 covers 14 residues. Germline CDR1 and CDR2: DFQATT and SNEGSKA (reference sequence). The CDR3 DNA is TGCAGTGTCACGACGGGAGTCCGCCAAGAAACCCAGTACTTC. As protein: CSVTTGVRQETQYF.

Worth noting for this clonotype: The germline gene is not matched at one end of the junction; a read error may be the cause. The CDR3 here is CASRQTSAPAF. The CDR3 DNA sequence: TGCGCCAGCAGACAAACATCAGCCCCAGCATTT. The chain employs TRBV4-3 and TRBJ1-5; D unclear. CDR1 and CDR2 (germline): LGHNA, YSLEER. This CDR3 has 11 amino acids.

Remarks on this clonotype: Its ends do not fully match the called genes, so a read error is possible. The V gene is TRBV10-3, the J gene TRBJ1-5; D possibly corresponds to TRBD1 (5 bases). Germline V CDR1 and CDR2: ENHRY, SYGVKD. The CDR3 extends over 13 amino acids. DNA of the CDR3: TGTACCATCAGGGAGGGAAACAATCAGCCGCAGCATTTT. Translation: CTIREGNNQPQHF.

The chain employs TRBV11-3 and TRBJ2-1, with a weak D call TRBD2 (5 bases). The germline V gene encodes CDR1 SGHNT and CDR2 YENEEA. Trimming left V 6 bases short and J 9 bases short, with 18 bases between. The CDR3 runs 14 residues. The CDR3 loop reads CASRLTTTFTEQFF. The CDR3 DNA is TGTGCCAGCAGACTGACTACTACATTTACTGAGCAGTTCTTC.

This sequence joins TRBV29-1 and TRBJ2-1; 9 nucleotides agree with TRBD2. With 3 bases clipped from V and 1 base from J, the junction kept 10 bases outside the gene matches. CDR3 size: 17 residues. In germline, CDR1 is SQVTM, CDR2 ANQGSEA. CDR3 in DNA: TGCAGCGTTGATGGGGGACTAGCCGAAAGTTCCTACAATGAGCAGTTCTTC. As protein: CSVDGGLAESSYNEQFF.

This clonotype was seen repeatedly, ten times or more. The CDR3 sequence: CASSGQGGLEGQPQHF. The CDR3, as DNA: TGTGCCAGCAGCGGCCAAGGGGGCTTGGAAGGCCAGCCCCAGCATTTT. The rearrangement joins TRBV12-3 or TRBV12-4 to TRBJ1-5, with 7 nucleotides matching TRBD1. There are 16 residues in the CDR3. The V gene end was trimmed by 6 bases and the J gene end by 7 bases; junction bases not matched to a gene: 15.

This clonotype has just a few counts. This chain connects TRBV12-3 or TRBV12-4 to TRBJ1-2; no firm D call. The CDR3 is 14 amino acids. Trimming removed 4 bases at V and 11 bases at J, with 20 bases between. CDR3 sequence: CASSYYVGERGYTF. CDR3 DNA: TGTGCCAGCAGTTATTACGTCGGGGAAAGAGGGTACACCTTC.

The chain recombines TRBV28 with TRBJ1-4; possible D gene TRBD1, 6 bases. V was cut by 3 bases and J by 7 bases, with 15 bases left in between. The CDR3 is made up of 15 amino acids. Germline lookup yields CDR1 MDHEN and CDR2 SYDVKM. The CDR3 region has the DNA TGTGCCAGCAGTTTCTTAACAGGGTACGGTGAAAAACTGTTTTTT. Translation: CASSFLTGYGEKLFF.

The sample holds one count of this clonotype. Relative to the germline gene, one junction end is altered; a read error may explain this. The chain recombines TRBV11-3 with TRBJ2-1, with TRBD2 identical over 8 bases. Germline CDR1 is SGHNT and CDR2 is YENEEA. The CDR3 is made up of 16 amino acids. CDR3 loop: CANISYSGAGDNKQFF. CDR3 nucleotide sequence: TGTGCCAACATCTCATACTCGGGAGCGGGGGACAATAAGCAGTTCTTC.

Details on this clonotype: Its ends do not fully match the called genes, so a read error is possible. V usage is TRBV6-1 and J usage is TRBJ1-2; D perhaps matches TRBD1 (6 bases). The CDR3 has 14 residues. Germline V CDR1 and CDR2: MNHNS, SASEGT. Here the CDR3 DNA reads TGTGCCAGCAGGGGACAAGGGTCCTCCTATAGCTATACCTTC. Residues: CASRGQGSSYSYTF.

For this clonotype: Relative to the germline gene, one junction end is altered; a read error may explain this. This rearrangement joins TRBV4-3 to TRBJ2-6, with D possibly called TRBD1 or TRBD2 (5 bases each). The CDR3 extends over 18 amino acids. Germline CDR1 LGHNA, CDR2 YSLEER. CDR3 region: CASSQDRLTSSGANVLIF. The CDR3 nucleotides are TGCGCCAGCAGCCAAGATCGGCTCACGAGCTCCGGGGCCAACGTCCTGATTTTC.

This chain links TRBV5-1 with TRBJ2-3; possibly TRBD1 for D (6 bases). V was clipped by 9 bases and J by 1 base, with 21 bases between them. Germline lookup yields CDR1 SGHRS and CDR2 YFSETQ. The CDR3 loop spans 16 amino acids. CDR3 coding DNA: TGCGCCAACTGCTTGGCCGGGACATATCGCACAGATACGCAGTATTTT. This gives the protein CANCLAGTYRTDTQYF.

This clonotype came up a few times. This chain links TRBV7-8 with TRBJ2-2; TRBD1 agrees at 7 bases. CDR3 length equals 15 residues. The V gene end was trimmed by 8 bases and the J gene end by 2 bases; junction bases not matched to a gene: 8. Germline values: CDR1 SGHVS, CDR2 FQNEAQ. The CDR3 bases are TGTGCCAGCTCTAACTCAGGGGGTAACACCGGGGAGCTGTTTTTT. It codes for CASSNSGGNTGELFF.

About this clonotype itself: Since the CDR3 does not end with the conserved phenylalanine or tryptophan, this likely comes from a read error. The V and J genes are TRBV6-5 and TRBJ1-2, with D possibly matching TRBD1 (6 bases). CDR1 and CDR2 (germline): MNHEY, SVGAGI. The CDR3 contains 16 residues. CDR3 region: CTSSRRAGGRHYGYTS. Here the CDR3 DNA reads TGTACCAGCAGTCGGAGGGCGGGGGGGCGCCATTATGGCTACACCTCC.

Concerning this clonotype: The junction departs from the called germline gene at one end, perhaps through a read error. The chain carries TRBV6-5 and TRBJ1-2, with 8 bases aligning to TRBD1. This CDR3 contains 15 residues. From germline, CDR1 is MNHEY and CDR2 SVGAGI. As DNA, the CDR3 is TGTGCCATCAGTCCCTATGGGCAGGGGGCGGGCGGCTACACCTTC. Its protein is CAISPYGQGAGGYTF.

As for this clonotype: Because it lacks the conserved phenylalanine or tryptophan at the end, this CDR3 is likely a read error. This chain links TRBV6-5 with TRBJ2-5, with D unclear. CDR3 length: 13 amino acids. Germline CDR1 reads MNHEY; CDR2 reads SVGAGI. In DNA form, the CDR3 reads TGTGCCAGCAGTTCCGGTTTTCAAGGGACCCAGTACCTC. It yields the protein CASSSGFQGTQYL.